Below are 5 T cell receptor beta chains sequenced from a single sample in a study of blood T cell repertoires in COVID-19. TCRdb's copy holds only in-frame clones and misses some; the assay was immunoSEQ multiplex PCR. The sample carries 200,000 to 250,000 clones, approximately 89% recorded once. Sequenced sample: peripheral blood. The receptors originated from a woman aged 30 to 39 with COVID-19, enrolled during active disease.

The CDR3 DNA reads as TGTGCCAGCAGCTTTATGCCGACGGGAGGGCCATCGAACACCGGGGAGCTGTTTTTT. Translating it yields CASSFMPTGGPSNTGELFF. The rearrangement joins TRBV28 to TRBJ2-2; 8 bases are a match to TRBD2. This CDR3 region has 19 residues. CDR1 and CDR2 from the germline V gene are MDHEN and SYDVKM. The V and J ends lost 6 bases and 0 bases, in that order; junction bases with no gene match: 15.

The chain uses TRBV6-5 and TRBJ2-1; D ambiguous. V was trimmed by 6 bases and J by 6 bases, leaving 18 bases between them. The CDR3 contains 15 residues. The V gene's germline CDR1 is MNHEY and CDR2 SVGAGI. The CDR3 reads CASSIMGTASNEQFF. CDR3 coding DNA: TGTGCCAGCAGCATTATGGGCACGGCTTCCAATGAGCAGTTCTTC.

The chain carries TRBV5-1 and TRBJ2-3; TRBD1 is a possible D gene (5 bases). This CDR3 is 14 amino acids long. CDR1 and CDR2 (germline): SGHRS, YFSETQ. The V and J ends lost 0 bases and 6 bases respectively, with 11 bases between them. In nucleotides, the CDR3 is TGCGCCAGCAGCTTGGGACAGACCCCCGATACGCAGTATTTT. Translated: CASSLGQTPDTQYF.

V and J are TRBV4-3 and TRBJ1-1; 9 positions agree with TRBD1. Germline assignment: CDR1 LGHNA and CDR2 YSLEER. Trimming took 0 bases from V and 5 from J; bases not matched to a gene: 10. This CDR3 spans 17 amino acids. The CDR3 here is CASSQDLGQGGGTEAFF. The CDR3 DNA sequence: TGCGCCAGCAGCCAAGATCTGGGACAGGGAGGAGGGACTGAAGCTTTCTTT.

This clone was detected only a few times. The chain carries TRBV18 and TRBJ1-6; maybe TRBD1 (5 bases). Germline values: CDR1 KGHSH, CDR2 LQKENI. CDR3 length equals 14 residues. V was clipped by 1 base and J by 4 bases, with 5 bases between them. The CDR3: CASSPQGYNSPLHF. As DNA, the CDR3 is TGTGCCAGCTCACCACAGGGGTATAATTCACCCCTCCACTTT.